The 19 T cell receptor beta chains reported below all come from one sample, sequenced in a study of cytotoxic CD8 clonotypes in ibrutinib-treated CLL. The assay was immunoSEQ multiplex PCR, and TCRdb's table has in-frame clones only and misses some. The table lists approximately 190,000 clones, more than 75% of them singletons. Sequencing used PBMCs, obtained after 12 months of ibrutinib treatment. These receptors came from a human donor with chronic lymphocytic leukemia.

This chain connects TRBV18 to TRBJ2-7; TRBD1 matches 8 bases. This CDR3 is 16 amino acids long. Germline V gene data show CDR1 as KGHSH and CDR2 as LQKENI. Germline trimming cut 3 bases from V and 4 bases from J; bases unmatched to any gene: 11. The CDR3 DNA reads TGTGCCAGCTCACCCTCCCAGGGGGCAGGGGGGTACGAGCAGTACTTC. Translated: CASSPSQGAGGYEQYF.

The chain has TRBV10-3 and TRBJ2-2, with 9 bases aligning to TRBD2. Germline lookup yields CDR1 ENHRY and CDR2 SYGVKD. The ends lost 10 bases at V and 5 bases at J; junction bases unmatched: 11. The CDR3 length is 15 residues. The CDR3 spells CANRPAGGRTGELFF. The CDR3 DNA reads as TGTGCCAACCGTCCGGCGGGAGGGCGGACCGGGGAGCTGTTTTTT.

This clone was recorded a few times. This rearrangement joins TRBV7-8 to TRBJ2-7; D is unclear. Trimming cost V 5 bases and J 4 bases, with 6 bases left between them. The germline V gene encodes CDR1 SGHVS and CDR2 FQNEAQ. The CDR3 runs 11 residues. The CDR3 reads CASSQRYEQYF. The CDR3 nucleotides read TGTGCCAGCAGCCAGAGATACGAGCAGTACTTC.

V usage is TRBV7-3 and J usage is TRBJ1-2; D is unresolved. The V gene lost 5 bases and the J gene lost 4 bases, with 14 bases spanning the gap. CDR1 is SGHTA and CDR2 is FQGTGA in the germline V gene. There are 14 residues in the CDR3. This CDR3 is CASSTRLAIYGYTF. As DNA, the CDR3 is TGTGCCAGCAGCACCCGGTTGGCGATCTATGGCTACACCTTC.

The CDR3 sequence: CASSLGGTDGYTF. The DNA of the CDR3 is TGCGCCAGCAGCTTGGGTGGAACAGATGGCTACACCTTC. The V gene is TRBV5-1, the J gene TRBJ1-2; D is undetermined. The V end was cut by 0 bases, the J end by 6 bases, with 9 bases between. The CDR3 covers 13 residues. The germline V gene encodes CDR1 SGHRS and CDR2 YFSETQ.

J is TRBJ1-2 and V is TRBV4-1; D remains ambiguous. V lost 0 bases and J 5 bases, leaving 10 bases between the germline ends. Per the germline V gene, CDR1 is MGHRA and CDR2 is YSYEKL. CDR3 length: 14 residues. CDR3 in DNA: TGCGCCAGCAGCCAAGATTTGGAGCTTTATGGCTACACCTTC. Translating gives CASSQDLELYGYTF.

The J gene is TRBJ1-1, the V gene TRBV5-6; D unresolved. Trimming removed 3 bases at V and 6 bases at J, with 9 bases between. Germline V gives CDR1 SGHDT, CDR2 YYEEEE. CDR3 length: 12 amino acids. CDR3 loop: CASSSRGPEAFF. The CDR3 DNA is TGTGCCAGCAGCTCACGCGGGCCTGAAGCTTTCTTT.

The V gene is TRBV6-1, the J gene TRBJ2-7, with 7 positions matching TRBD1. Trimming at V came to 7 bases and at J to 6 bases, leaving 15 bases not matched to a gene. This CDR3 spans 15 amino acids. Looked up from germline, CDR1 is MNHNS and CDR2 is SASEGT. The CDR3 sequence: CASTQFETGYSEQYF. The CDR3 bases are TGTGCCAGCACCCAATTTGAGACAGGGTACTCCGAGCAGTACTTC.

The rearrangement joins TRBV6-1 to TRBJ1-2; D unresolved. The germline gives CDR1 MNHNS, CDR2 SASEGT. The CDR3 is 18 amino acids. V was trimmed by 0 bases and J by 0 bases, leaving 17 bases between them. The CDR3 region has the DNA TGTGCCAGCAGTGAAGCGCGCCGGAGGCACCGCCCTAACTATGGCTACACCTTC. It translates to CASSEARRRHRPNYGYTF.

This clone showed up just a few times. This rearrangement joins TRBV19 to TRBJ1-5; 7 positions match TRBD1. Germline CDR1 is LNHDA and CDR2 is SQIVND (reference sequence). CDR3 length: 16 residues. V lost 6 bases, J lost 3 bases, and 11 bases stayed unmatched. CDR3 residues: CASRPRRGGFNQPQHF. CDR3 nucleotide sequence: TGTGCCAGTAGACCCCGTAGAGGGGGCTTCAATCAGCCCCAGCATTTT. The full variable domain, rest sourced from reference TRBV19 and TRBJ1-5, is DGGITQSPKYLFRKEGQNVTLSCEQNLNHDAMYWYRQDPGQGLRLIYYSQIVNDFQKGDIAEGYSVSREKKESFPLTVTSAQKNPTAFYLCASRPRRGGFNQPQHFGDGTRLSIL.

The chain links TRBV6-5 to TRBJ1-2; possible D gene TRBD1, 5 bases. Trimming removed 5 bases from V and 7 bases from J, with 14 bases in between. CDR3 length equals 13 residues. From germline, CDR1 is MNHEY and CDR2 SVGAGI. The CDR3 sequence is CASSPGGRGGYTF. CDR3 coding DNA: TGTGCCAGCAGTCCCGGGGGTCGGGGTGGCTACACCTTC.

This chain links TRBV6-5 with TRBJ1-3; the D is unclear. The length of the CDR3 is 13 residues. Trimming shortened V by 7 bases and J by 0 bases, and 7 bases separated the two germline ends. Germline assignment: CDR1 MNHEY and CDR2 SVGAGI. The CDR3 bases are TGTGCCAGCAAGGTCCGCTCTGGAAACACCATATATTTT. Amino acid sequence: CASKVRSGNTIYF.

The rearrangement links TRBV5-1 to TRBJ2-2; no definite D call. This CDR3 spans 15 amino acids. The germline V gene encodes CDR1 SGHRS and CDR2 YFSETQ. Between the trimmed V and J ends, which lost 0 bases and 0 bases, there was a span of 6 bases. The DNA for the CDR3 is TGCGCCAGCAGCTTGGATACCCCGAACACCGGGGAGCTGTTTTTT. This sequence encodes CASSLDTPNTGELFF.

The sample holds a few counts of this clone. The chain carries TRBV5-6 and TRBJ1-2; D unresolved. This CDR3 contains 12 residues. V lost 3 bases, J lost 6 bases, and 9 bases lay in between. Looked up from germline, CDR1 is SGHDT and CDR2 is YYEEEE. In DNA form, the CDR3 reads TGTGCCAGCAGCTGGTGGGAAGATGGCTACACCTTC. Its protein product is CASSWWEDGYTF.

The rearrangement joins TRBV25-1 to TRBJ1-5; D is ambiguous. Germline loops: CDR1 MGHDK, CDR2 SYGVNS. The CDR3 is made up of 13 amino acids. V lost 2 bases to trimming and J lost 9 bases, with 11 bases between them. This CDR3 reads CASSEGSGGPQHF. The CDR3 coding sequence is TGTGCCAGCAGTGAAGGGAGTGGTGGGCCCCAGCATTTT.

CDR3 residues: CASSQSRRGSGANVLTF. In nucleotides, the CDR3 is TGTGCCAGCAGCCAAAGTCGCAGGGGCTCTGGGGCCAACGTCCTGACTTTC. The chain combines TRBV7-6 with TRBJ2-6; D may be TRBD1 (6 bases). Looked up from germline, CDR1 is SGHVS and CDR2 is FNYEAQ. This CDR3 contains 17 residues. Trimming pared 5 bases from V and 0 bases from J, leaving 14 bases between.

DNA for the CDR3: TGCGCCAGCAGCTCTAGGGGAGATACGCAGTATTTT. Its translation is CASSSRGDTQYF. This rearrangement joins TRBV5-1 to TRBJ2-3; D may be TRBD1 (5 bases). CDR1 is SGHRS and CDR2 is YFSETQ in the germline V gene. The CDR3 sequence is 12 residues long. V was pared by 3 bases and J by 5 bases, with 7 bases between. Using reference TRBV5-1 and TRBJ2-3 for the parts outside the CDR3, the full variable domain is KAGVTQTPRYLIKTRGQQVTLSCSPISGHRSVSWYQQTPGQGLQFLFEYFSETQRNKGNFPGRFSGRQFSNSRSEMNVSTLELGDSALYLCASSSRGDTQYFGPGTRLTVL.

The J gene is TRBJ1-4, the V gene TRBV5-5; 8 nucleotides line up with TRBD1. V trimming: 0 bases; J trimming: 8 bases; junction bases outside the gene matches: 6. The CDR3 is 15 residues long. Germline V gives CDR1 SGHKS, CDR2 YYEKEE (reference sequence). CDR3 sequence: CASSLAGTGSEKLFF. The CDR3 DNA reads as TGTGCCAGCAGCTTGGCCGGGACAGGCTCGGAAAAACTGTTTTTT.

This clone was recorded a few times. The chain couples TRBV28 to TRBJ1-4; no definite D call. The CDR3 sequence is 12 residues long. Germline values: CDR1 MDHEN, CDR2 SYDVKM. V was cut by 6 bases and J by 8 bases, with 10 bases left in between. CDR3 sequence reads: CASRSGWEKLFF. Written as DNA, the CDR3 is TGTGCCAGCAGGTCGGGGTGGGAAAAACTGTTTTTT.